This is a list of T cell receptor beta chains from one sample in a study of fetal regulatory T cell absence and autoimmunity. Profiling relied on immunoSEQ multiplex PCR, and the TCRdb table lists in-frame clones only, not all of them. The data show some 87,000 clones, with around 72% seen just once and 1.5% to 2% held by the top ten. Sequencing used pancreas tissue. The receptor set was obtained from a male donor with IPEX syndrome. The CDR3 runs from the conserved cysteine through the conserved F or W. Each record gives: V gene, J gene, CDR3 length, D gene, clone size, CDR3 DNA, CDR3 protein. The D gene is left open where the match is weak. Clone size, where shown, is once, few, many, or a class for clones that have expanded.

TRBV13,TRBJ1-4,14,.,.,TGTGCCAGCAGCTTAGGGGGTATTGGAGGAAAACTGTTTTTT,CASSLGGIGGKLFF
TRBV9,TRBJ2-3,13,.,once,TGTGCCAGCAGCGCCGTTAGGACAGATACGCAGTATTTT,CASSAVRTDTQYF
TRBV5-5,TRBJ1-5,15,.,.,TGTGCCAGCAGCCACCCCCCGTGGGGCAATCAGCCCCAGCATTTT,CASSHPPWGNQPQHF
TRBV6-6,TRBJ2-7,12,TRBD1,few,TGTGCCAGTGGACAGGGTTGGGACGAGCAGTACTTC,CASGQGWDEQYF
TRBV5-4,TRBJ2-7,14,.,.,TGTGCCAGCAGCTTGGCCGACAGGACCTACGAGCAGTACTTC,CASSLADRTYEQYF
TRBV7-6,TRBJ2-5,15,.,few,TGTGCCAGCAGCTTAGCGGGAGGTCTAGCGGAGACCCAGTACTTC,CASSLAGGLAETQYF
TRBV30,TRBJ1-2,12,.,many,TGTGCCTGGAGATTAGGAGTCTATGGCTACACCTTC,CAWRLGVYGYTF
TRBV2,TRBJ1-3,13,.,.,TGTGCCAGCAGCAGGCTCTCTGGAAACACCATATATTTT,CASSRLSGNTIYF
TRBV5-1,TRBJ2-7,17,TRBD1,.,TGCGCCAGCAGCTTGGGAGGCTGGACAGGCAATCCCTACGAGCAGTACTTC,CASSLGGWTGNPYEQYF
TRBV30,TRBJ2-1,15,TRBD2,once,TGTGCCTGGAGCCTGACTAGCGGTCCTTACAATGAGCAGTTCTTC,CAWSLTSGPYNEQFF
TRBV19,TRBJ1-2,15,.,few,TGTGCCAGTAGTATCCGGCCGGGGGCGAACTATGGCTACACCTTC,CASSIRPGANYGYTF
TRBV5-4,TRBJ2-1,16,TRBD2,.,TGTGCCAGCAGCCTAACCCGCGGGGGGCCCTACAATGAGCAGTTCTTC,CASSLTRGGPYNEQFF
TRBV2,TRBJ2-7,16,TRBD2,.,TGTGCCAGCAGTGAGGGACTAGCGGGAGACGGATACGAGCAGTACTTC,CASSEGLAGDGYEQYF
TRBV18,TRBJ2-3,15,.,.,TGTGCCAGCTCACCACTGGCGGGGAACACAGATACGCAGTATTTT,CASSPLAGNTDTQYF
TRBV10-3,TRBJ2-3,15,.,.,TGTGCCATCAGTGAAGGGGGTTCACACACAGATACGCAGTATTTT,CAISEGGSHTDTQYF
TRBV13,TRBJ1-2,16,.,.,TGTGCCAGCAGCTTAGGGCCTACTGAAATCGGGACTGGCTACACCTTC,CASSLGPTEIGTGYTF
TRBV6-1,TRBJ1-3,12,.,.,TGTGCCAGCACCCCCGGGGGGGACACCATATATTTT,CASTPGGDTIYF
TRBV6-1,TRBJ1-2,17,.,.,TGTGCCAGCAGTGAAGCGATTTGGGGACTTTCTAACTATGGCTACACCTTC,CASSEAIWGLSNYGYTF
TRBV6-5,TRBJ1-1,11,.,.,TGTGCCAGCAGCAGGCGCACTGAAGCTTTCTTT,CASSRRTEAFF
TRBV6-5,TRBJ2-3,11,.,.,TGTGCCATCGGACGGGGCGATACGCAGTATTTT,CAIGRGDTQYF
TRBV4-1,TRBJ2-7,12,.,few,TGCGCCAGCAGCCAAGATCCCTACGAGCAGTACTTC,CASSQDPYEQYF